What follows are 23 T cell receptor beta chains derived from one specimen sequenced in a study of regulatory dendritic cells for organ transplantation. Allogeneic regulatory or mature dendritic cells were co-cultured for approximately 5 days with CFSE-labeled sorted T cells at 1:10. No antigens are known for them. The data were produced by immunoSEQ multiplex PCR, yet TCRdb's version contains in-frame clones alone and is incomplete. The data contain roughly 12,000 clones, about four fifths of them singletons. Sequenced sample: naive CD8+ T cells from blood cultured with regulatory dendritic cells. This sample's subset: CD45RA+ naive T cells. These receptors were obtained from a human donor in good health.

The chain has TRBV4-3 and TRBJ2-2; 8 nucleotides agree with TRBD1. V shed 0 bases, J shed 1 base, and the junction held 10 bases outside the gene matches. This CDR3 has 19 amino acids. The V gene's germline CDR1 is LGHNA and CDR2 YSLEER. CDR3 sequence (DNA): TGCGCCAGCAGCCAAGAAGAAGGACAGGGACTTGTGAACACCGGGGAGCTGTTTTTT. It is translated as CASSQEEGQGLVNTGELFF.

The chain uses TRBV27 and TRBJ2-5, with 7 bases identical to TRBD2. Germline CDR1 and CDR2: MNHEY and SMNVEV (reference sequence). CDR3 length: 16 residues. V trimming: 2 bases; J trimming: 1 base; junction bases outside the gene matches: 7. The CDR3 protein is CASSLQGTTVQETQYF. CDR3 DNA sequence: TGTGCCAGCAGTTTACAAGGGACTACCGTCCAAGAGACCCAGTACTTC.

The genes are TRBV15 and TRBJ1-6, with 7 positions matching TRBD1. The CDR3 runs to 15 residues. Germline values: CDR1 LNHNV, CDR2 YYDKDF (reference sequence). The J segment lost 8 bases and the V segment lost 2 bases, leaving 6 bases of the junction unmatched. In DNA, the CDR3 is TGTGCCACCAGCAGAAGCAGGGGGTTGGATTCACCCCTCCACTTT. Encoded protein: CATSRSRGLDSPLHF. The full variable domain, completed using reference TRBV15 and TRBJ1-6, is DAMVIQNPRYQVTQFGKPVTLSCSQTLNHNVMYWYQQKSSQAPKLLFHYYDKDFNNEADTPDNFQSRRPNTSFCFLDIRSPGLGDTAMYLCATSRSRGLDSPLHFGNGTRLTVT.

This chain connects TRBV7-9 to TRBJ2-1, with 7 bases that match TRBD1. In germline, CDR1 is SEHNR, CDR2 FQNEAQ (reference sequence). This CDR3 is 15 amino acids long. The V gene end was trimmed by 5 bases and the J gene end by 1 base; junction bases not matched to a gene: 5. Here the CDR3 DNA reads TGTGCCAGCAGCCCACCGGGACAGTCCTACAATGAGCAGTTCTTC. Amino acids: CASSPPGQSYNEQFF.

This clone is medium-sized by share. The chain links TRBV2 to TRBJ2-5; a weak D match, TRBD1 (6 bases). The germline gives CDR1 SNHLY, CDR2 FYNNEI. The CDR3 covers 14 residues. The V end was cut by 2 bases, the J end by 3 bases, with 10 bases between. CDR3 coding DNA: TGTGCCAGCAGTGAATCGGCAGGGGAAGAGACCCAGTACTTC. Protein product: CASSESAGEETQYF.

V usage is TRBV7-3 and J usage is TRBJ1-1; D gene ambiguous. CDR3 length: 16 amino acids. V lost 5 bases, J lost 1 base, and 17 bases lay in between. Germline V gene data show CDR1 as SGHTA and CDR2 as FQGTGA. In DNA form, the CDR3 reads TGTGCCAGCAGCCCCCTAAGCGCAGTTCCGAACACTGAAGCTTTCTTT. Encoded protein: CASSPLSAVPNTEAFF.

In DNA form, the CDR3 reads TGTGCCAGCAGCGTTTACCCCGGTACAGGATACGAGCAGTACTTC. This sequence encodes CASSVYPGTGYEQYF. J is TRBJ2-7 and V is TRBV9, with D perhaps matching TRBD1 (5 bases). This CDR3 is built from 15 residues. The germline V and J ends were trimmed by 2 bases and 4 bases, with 16 bases remaining between them. The germline V gene has CDR1 SGDLS and CDR2 YYNGEE.

The CDR3: CASSVGTPLTGELFF. The CDR3 nucleotides read TGTGCCAGCAGCGTTGGGACTCCGCTAACCGGGGAGCTGTTTTTT. The gene calls are TRBV9 and TRBJ2-2; the D gene is possibly TRBD2 (6 bases). With 2 bases removed from V and 5 bases from J, the gap between germline ends came to 13 bases. CDR1 is SGDLS and CDR2 is YYNGEE in the germline V gene. The CDR3 contains 15 residues.

The CDR3 region has the DNA TGTGCCAGCAGCCCAATCCCGGGGTGGGAGGTGGGGTCGTACGAGCAGTACTTC. Translation gives CASSPIPGWEVGSYEQYF. The rearrangement links TRBV7-9 to TRBJ2-7; D is perhaps TRBD2 (6 bases). CDR1 and CDR2 from the germline V gene are SEHNR and FQNEAQ (reference sequence). V lost 5 bases and J 4 bases, leaving 27 bases between the germline ends. The CDR3 is made up of 18 amino acids. The full variable domain, its missing parts supplied by reference TRBV7-9 and TRBJ2-7, is DTGVSQNPRHKITKRGQNVTFRCDPISEHNRLYWYRQTLGQGPEFLTYFQNEAQLEKSRLLSDRFSAERPKGSFSTLEIQRTEQGDSAMYLCASSPIPGWEVGSYEQYFGPGTRLTVT.

The chain recombines TRBV27 with TRBJ2-7, with a weak D call TRBD1 (6 bases). The germline CDR1 and CDR2 sequences are MNHEY and SMNVEV (reference sequence). V was pared by 5 bases and J by 2 bases, with 10 bases between. This CDR3 is 13 amino acids long. The chain's CDR3 is CASSIGTTYEQYF. The CDR3 nucleotides are TGTGCCAGCAGTATCGGGACAACCTACGAGCAGTACTTC.

The V call is TRBV19, the J call TRBJ2-4; 9 bases match TRBD2. Losses at the gene ends were 5 bases for V and 1 base for J; bases not matched to a gene: 6. Germline V gene lookup returns CDR1 LNHDA and CDR2 SQIVND (reference sequence). The CDR3 totals 16 residues. CDR3 sequence reads: CASSFGAGGAKNIQYF. CDR3 in DNA: TGTGCCAGTAGTTTCGGAGCGGGGGGTGCCAAAAACATTCAGTACTTC.

This chain links TRBV2 with TRBJ2-2, with 7 bases lining up with TRBD2. Unmatched junction bases numbered 12, after V lost 3 bases and J lost 5 bases. The germline CDR1 and CDR2 sequences are SNHLY and FYNNEI. This CDR3 comprises 17 residues. CDR3 region: CASSDLGRGRDTGELFF. CDR3 in DNA: TGTGCCAGCAGTGACCTAGGGAGGGGCCGGGATACCGGGGAGCTGTTTTTT.

This chain uses TRBV6-6 with TRBJ1-5; a weak D match, TRBD1 (5 bases). Germline V gene sequence: CDR1 MNHNY, CDR2 SVGAGI (reference sequence). The length of the CDR3 is 14 residues. V was trimmed by 5 bases and J by 3 bases, leaving 11 bases between them. DNA of the CDR3: TGTGCCAGCAGTCCGGGACTGGTCAATCAGCCCCAGCATTTT. It codes for CASSPGLVNQPQHF.

This sequence joins TRBV9 and TRBJ2-5, with TRBD1 matching over 7 bases. This CDR3 is 15 amino acids long. The junction had 9 bases not matched to a gene; V was cut back by 2 bases and J by 5 bases. Looked up from germline, CDR1 is SGDLS and CDR2 is YYNGEE. CDR3 in amino acids: CASSVSRGLVETQYF. The CDR3 coding sequence is TGTGCCAGCAGCGTTAGTAGGGGGCTCGTCGAGACCCAGTACTTC.

This clone came up once. The rearrangement uses TRBV9 and TRBJ2-1; 8 bases align to TRBD2. V trimming: 1 base; J trimming: 8 bases; junction bases outside the gene matches: 8. This CDR3 contains 15 residues. From germline, CDR1 is SGDLS and CDR2 YYNGEE. The CDR3 sequence: CASSVISGGRDEQFF. CDR3 bases: TGTGCCAGCAGCGTAATCTCGGGGGGGCGAGATGAGCAGTTCTTC.

The V gene is TRBV27, the J gene TRBJ2-1, with 13 bases identical to TRBD2. Germline V gene lookup returns CDR1 MNHEY and CDR2 SMNVEV (reference sequence). After removal of 5 bases from V and 9 bases from J, the junction contained 16 bases not matched to a gene. CDR3 length equals 18 residues. Here the CDR3 DNA reads TGTGCCAGCAGTCTGCTACCTACCACTAGCGGGGGGGCCAGTGAGCAGTTCTTC. Residues: CASSLLPTTSGGASEQFF.

The V call is TRBV4-1, the J call TRBJ2-7, with 8 nucleotides matching TRBD1. The V gene's germline CDR1 is MGHRA and CDR2 YSYEKL. Unmatched junction bases numbered 6, after V lost 1 base and J lost 7 bases. The CDR3 contains 14 residues. The CDR3 reads CASSQGDRIEEQYF. CDR3 DNA: TGCGCCAGCAGCCAAGGGGACAGGATTGAAGAGCAGTACTTC.

The chain is built from TRBV6-5 and TRBJ2-5; 13 nucleotides agree with TRBD2. Germline V gene lookup returns CDR1 MNHEY and CDR2 SVGAGI. Unmatched junction bases numbered 5, after V lost 5 bases and J lost 5 bases. CDR3 length: 15 residues. The CDR3: CASSTGTSGEETQYF. CDR3 coding DNA: TGTGCCAGCAGTACCGGGACTAGCGGGGAGGAGACCCAGTACTTC.

This chain links TRBV7-8 with TRBJ2-2, with D tentatively TRBD1 (5 bases). Germline V gives CDR1 SGHVS, CDR2 FQNEAQ. The length of the CDR3 is 15 residues. V was pared by 4 bases and J by 2 bases, with 11 bases between. CDR3 region: CASSSQALNTGELFF. In DNA form, the CDR3 reads TGTGCCAGCAGCTCACAGGCGCTCAACACCGGGGAGCTGTTTTTT.

The rearrangement joins TRBV6-5 to TRBJ1-2; TRBD1 matches at 8 bases. Germline CDR1 reads MNHEY; CDR2 reads SVGAGI. V lost 7 bases, J lost 6 bases, and 7 bases stayed unmatched. The CDR3 runs to 13 residues. The CDR3 loop reads CASTPSGGNGYTF. The CDR3 DNA reads as TGTGCCAGCACCCCGTCAGGGGGCAATGGCTACACCTTC.

V and J are TRBV4-2 and TRBJ1-1; 8 bases fit TRBD1. This CDR3 contains 14 residues. Trimming took 4 bases from V and 6 from J; bases not matched to a gene: 7. Germline CDR1 and CDR2: LGHNA and YNFKEQ. CDR3 sequence (DNA): TGTGCCAGCAGCCTCGGACAGGGCGGCGCTGAAGCTTTCTTT. This codes for CASSLGQGGAEAFF.

V usage is TRBV6-5 and J usage is TRBJ1-1, with 7 bases lining up with TRBD1. The CDR3 has 14 residues. With 7 bases clipped from V and 5 bases from J, the junction kept 10 bases outside the gene matches. Germline CDR1 reads MNHEY; CDR2 reads SVGAGI. Written as DNA, the CDR3 is TGTGCCAGCACTTTACAGGGGTCGGGAACTGAAGCTTTCTTT. Translated, it gives CASTLQGSGTEAFF.

The rearrangement joins TRBV15 to TRBJ2-5, with 8 positions matching TRBD1. Germline V gene sequence: CDR1 LNHNV, CDR2 YYDKDF (reference sequence). CDR3 size: 14 residues. Trimming took 6 bases from V and 1 from J; bases not matched to a gene: 4. CDR3 bases: TGTGCCACCAGTAGACAGGGGATCCAAGAGACCCAGTACTTC. Its protein product is CATSRQGIQETQYF.